This T cell receptor beta chain stems from a study of CD8 T cells in Susac syndrome. RNA amounts of roughly 0.5 to 1 ug underwent reverse transcription with random hexamers. In TCRdb, the immunoSEQ multiplex PCR reads were re-called with MiXCR into one record per CDR3 protein. The profile shows about 150,000 distinct CDR3 sequences, approximately 94% of them singletons. Trimming removed 3 bases at V and 3 bases at J, with 7 bases between. The CDR3 has 12 amino acids. The germline V gene has CDR1 DFQATT and CDR2 SNEGSKA (reference sequence). The TCR was taken from a human donor with Susac syndrome. V usage is TRBV20-1 and J usage is TRBJ2-3; no reliable D call. The specimen was CD4+ T cells from PBMCs. The CDR3 DNA reads TGCAGTGCTAGCCAGCAGACAGATACGCAGTATTTT. Translated, it gives CSASQQTDTQYF.